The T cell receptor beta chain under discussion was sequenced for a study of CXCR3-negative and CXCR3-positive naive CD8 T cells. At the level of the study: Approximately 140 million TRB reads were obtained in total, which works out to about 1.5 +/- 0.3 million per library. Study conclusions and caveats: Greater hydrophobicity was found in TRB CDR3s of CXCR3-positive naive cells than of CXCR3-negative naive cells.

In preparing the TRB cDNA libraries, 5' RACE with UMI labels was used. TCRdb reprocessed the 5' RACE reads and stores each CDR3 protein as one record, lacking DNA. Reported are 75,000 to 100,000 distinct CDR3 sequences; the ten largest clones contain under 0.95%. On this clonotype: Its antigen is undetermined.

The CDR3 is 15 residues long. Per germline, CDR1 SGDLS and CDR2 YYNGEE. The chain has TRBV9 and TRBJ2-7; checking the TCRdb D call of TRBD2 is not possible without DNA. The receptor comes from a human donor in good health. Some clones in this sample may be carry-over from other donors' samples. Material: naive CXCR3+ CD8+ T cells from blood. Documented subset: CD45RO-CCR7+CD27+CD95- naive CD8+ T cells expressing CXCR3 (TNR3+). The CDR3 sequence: CASSPTSGQPYEQYF. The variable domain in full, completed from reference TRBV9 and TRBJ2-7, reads DSGVTQTPKHLITATGQRVTLRCSPRSGDLSVYWYQQSLDQGLQFLIQYYNGEERAKGNILERFSAQQFPDLHSELNLSSLELGDSALYFCASSPTSGQPYEQYFGPGTRLTVT.